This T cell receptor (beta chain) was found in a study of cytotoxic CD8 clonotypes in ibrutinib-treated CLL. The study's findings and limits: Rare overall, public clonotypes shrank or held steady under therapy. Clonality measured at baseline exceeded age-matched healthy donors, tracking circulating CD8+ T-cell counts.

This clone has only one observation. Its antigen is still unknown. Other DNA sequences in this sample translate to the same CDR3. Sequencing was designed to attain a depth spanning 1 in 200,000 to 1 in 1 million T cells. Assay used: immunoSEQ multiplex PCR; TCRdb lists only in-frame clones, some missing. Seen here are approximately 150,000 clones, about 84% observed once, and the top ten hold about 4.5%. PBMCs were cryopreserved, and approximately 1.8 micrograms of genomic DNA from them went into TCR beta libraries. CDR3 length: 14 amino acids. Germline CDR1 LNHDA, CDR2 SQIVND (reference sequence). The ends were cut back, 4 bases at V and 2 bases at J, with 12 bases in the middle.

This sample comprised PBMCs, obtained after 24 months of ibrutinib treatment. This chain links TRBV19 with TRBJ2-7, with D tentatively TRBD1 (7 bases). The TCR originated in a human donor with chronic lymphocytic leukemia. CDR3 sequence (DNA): TGTGCCAGTAGTAGACAGGGAGGCCCCTACGAGCAGTACTTC. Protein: CASSRQGGPYEQYF.